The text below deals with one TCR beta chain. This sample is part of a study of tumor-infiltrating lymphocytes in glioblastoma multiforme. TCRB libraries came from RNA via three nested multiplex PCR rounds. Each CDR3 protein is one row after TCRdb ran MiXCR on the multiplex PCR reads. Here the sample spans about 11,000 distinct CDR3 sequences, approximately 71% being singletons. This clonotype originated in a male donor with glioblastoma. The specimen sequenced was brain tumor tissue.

CDR3 in DNA: TGCAGCCATGGGTTAGCGGGAAGTGGAGGTACGCAGTATTTT. Translating gives CSHGLAGSGGTQYF. The rearrangement links TRBV29-1 to TRBJ2-3; 8 bases are a match to TRBD2. CDR3 length equals 14 residues. Germline V lookup: CDR1 SQVTM, CDR2 ANQGSEA. V gave up 8 bases and J gave up 8 bases; unmatched junction bases: 15.